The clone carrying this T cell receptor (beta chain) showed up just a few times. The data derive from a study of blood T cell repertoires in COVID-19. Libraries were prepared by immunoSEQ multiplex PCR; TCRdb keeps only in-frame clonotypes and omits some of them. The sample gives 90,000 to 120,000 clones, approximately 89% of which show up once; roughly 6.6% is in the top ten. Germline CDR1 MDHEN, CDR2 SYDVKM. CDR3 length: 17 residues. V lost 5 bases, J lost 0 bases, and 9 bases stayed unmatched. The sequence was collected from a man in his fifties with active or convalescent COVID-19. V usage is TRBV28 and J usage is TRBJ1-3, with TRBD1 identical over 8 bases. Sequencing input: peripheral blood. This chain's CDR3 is CASSPLDRAISGNTIYF. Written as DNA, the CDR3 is TGTGCCAGCAGTCCCCTGGACAGGGCGATCTCTGGAAACACCATATATTTT. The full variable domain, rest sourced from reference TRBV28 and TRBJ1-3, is DVKVTQSSRYLVKRTGEKVFLECVQDMDHENMFWYRQDPGLGLRLIYFSYDVKMKEKGDIPEGYSVSREKKERFSLILESASTNQTSMYLCASSPLDRAISGNTIYFGEGSWLTVV.